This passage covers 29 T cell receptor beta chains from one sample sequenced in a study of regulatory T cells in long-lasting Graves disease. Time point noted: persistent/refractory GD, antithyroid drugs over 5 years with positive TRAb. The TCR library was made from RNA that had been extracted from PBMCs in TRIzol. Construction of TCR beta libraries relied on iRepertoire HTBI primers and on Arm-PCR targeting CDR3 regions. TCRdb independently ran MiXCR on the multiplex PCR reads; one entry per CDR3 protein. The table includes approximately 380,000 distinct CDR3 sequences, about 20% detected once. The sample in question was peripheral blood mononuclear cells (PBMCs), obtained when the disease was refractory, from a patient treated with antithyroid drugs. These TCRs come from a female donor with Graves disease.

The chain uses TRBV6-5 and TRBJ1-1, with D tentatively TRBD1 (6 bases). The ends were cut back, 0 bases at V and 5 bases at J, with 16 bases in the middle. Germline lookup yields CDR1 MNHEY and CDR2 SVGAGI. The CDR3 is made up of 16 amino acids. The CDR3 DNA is TGTGCCAGCAGTTACTCTCTGGGGGGCATTGAAACTGAAGCTTTCTTT. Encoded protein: CASSYSLGGIETEAFF.

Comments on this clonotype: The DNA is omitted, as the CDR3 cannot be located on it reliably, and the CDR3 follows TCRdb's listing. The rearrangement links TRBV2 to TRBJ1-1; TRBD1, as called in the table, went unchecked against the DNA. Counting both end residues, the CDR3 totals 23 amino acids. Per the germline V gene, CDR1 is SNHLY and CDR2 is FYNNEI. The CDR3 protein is CASMSSGGTGDEQYFGPGTEAFF.

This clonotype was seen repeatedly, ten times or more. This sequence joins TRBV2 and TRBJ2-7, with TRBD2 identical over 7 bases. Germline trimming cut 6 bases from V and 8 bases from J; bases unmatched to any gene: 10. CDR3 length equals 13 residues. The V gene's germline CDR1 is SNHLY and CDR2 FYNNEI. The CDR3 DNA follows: TGTGCCAGCAGCGCGAGTGAAGCGGGAAAGCAGTACTTC. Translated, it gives CASSASEAGKQYF. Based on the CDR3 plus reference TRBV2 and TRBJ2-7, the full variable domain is EPEVTQTPSHQVTQMGQEVILRCVPISNHLYFYWYRQILGQKVEFLVSFYNNEISEKSEIFDDQFSVERPDGSNFTLKIRSTKLEDSAMYFCASSASEAGKQYFGPGTRLTVT.

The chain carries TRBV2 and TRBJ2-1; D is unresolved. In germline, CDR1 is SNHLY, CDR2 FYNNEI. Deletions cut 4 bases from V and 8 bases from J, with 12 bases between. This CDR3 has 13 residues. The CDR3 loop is CASSVDDGYEQFF. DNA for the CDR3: TGTGCCAGCAGTGTTGATGACGGCTATGAGCAGTTCTTC.

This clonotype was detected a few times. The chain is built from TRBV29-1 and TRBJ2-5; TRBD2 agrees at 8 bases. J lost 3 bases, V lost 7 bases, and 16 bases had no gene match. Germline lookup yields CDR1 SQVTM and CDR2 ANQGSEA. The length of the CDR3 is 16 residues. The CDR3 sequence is CSASGGGGKEKETQYF. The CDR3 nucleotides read TGCAGCGCGTCGGGGGGGGGCGGGAAGGAAAAAGAGACCCAGTACTTC.

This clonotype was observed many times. The CDR3 spells CASRDREFSGNTIYF. In DNA form, the CDR3 reads TGTGCCAGCAGGGACAGAGAGTTCTCTGGAAACACCATATATTTT. The chain employs TRBV2 and TRBJ1-3; TRBD1 is a possible D gene (6 bases). Trimming removed 6 bases from V and 0 bases from J, with 12 bases in between. This CDR3 spans 15 amino acids. CDR1 SNHLY and CDR2 FYNNEI come from the germline V gene.

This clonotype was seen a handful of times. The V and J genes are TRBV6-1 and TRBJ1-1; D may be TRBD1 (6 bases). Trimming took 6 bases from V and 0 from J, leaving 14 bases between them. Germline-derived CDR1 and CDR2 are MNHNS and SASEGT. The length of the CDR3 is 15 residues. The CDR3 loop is CASRNNGQMNTEAFF. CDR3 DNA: TGTGCCAGCAGAAATAACGGACAGATGAACACTGAAGCTTTCTTT.

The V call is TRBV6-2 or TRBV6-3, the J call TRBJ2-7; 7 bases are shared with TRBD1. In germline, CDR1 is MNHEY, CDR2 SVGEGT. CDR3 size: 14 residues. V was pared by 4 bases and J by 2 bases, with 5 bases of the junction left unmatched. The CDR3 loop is CASSLQGNPYEQYF. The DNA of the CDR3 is TGTGCCAGCAGTTTACAGGGGAACCCCTACGAGCAGTACTTC.

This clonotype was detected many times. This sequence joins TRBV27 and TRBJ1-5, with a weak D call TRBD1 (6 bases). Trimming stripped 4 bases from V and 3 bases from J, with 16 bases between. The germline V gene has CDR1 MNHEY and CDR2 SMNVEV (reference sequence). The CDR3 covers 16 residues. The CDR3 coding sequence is TGTGCCAGCAGTTCCCGCCAGGGGAGTAACAATCAGCCCCAGCATTTT. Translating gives CASSSRQGSNNQPQHF.

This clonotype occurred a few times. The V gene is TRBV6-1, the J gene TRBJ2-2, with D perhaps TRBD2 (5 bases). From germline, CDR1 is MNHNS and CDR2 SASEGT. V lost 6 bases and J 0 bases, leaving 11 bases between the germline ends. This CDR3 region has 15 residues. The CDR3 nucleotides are TGTGCCAGCAGAGGAGCGGAAACGAACACCGGGGAGCTGTTTTTT. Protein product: CASRGAETNTGELFF.

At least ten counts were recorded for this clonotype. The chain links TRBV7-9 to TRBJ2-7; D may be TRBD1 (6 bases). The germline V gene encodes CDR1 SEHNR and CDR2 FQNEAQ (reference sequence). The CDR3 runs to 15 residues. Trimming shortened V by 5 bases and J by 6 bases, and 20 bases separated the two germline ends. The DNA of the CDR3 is TGTGCCAGCAGCCTCGGACAGCTCTTCTCGAGCGAGCAGTACTTC. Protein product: CASSLGQLFSSEQYF.

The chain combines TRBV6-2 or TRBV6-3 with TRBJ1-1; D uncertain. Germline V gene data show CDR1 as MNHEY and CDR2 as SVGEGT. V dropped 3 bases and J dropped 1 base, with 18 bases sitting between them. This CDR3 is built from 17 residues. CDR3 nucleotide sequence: TGTGCCAGCAGTTATGGAGGGCAGACTAAGCAGAACACTGAAGCTTTCTTT. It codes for CASSYGGQTKQNTEAFF.

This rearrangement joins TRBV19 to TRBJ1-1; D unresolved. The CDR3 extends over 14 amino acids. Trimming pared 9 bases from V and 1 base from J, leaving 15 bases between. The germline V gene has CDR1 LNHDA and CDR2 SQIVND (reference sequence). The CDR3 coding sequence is TGTGCCAGCTCCGTTCTGGGCGGGAACACTGAAGCTTTCTTT. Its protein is CASSVLGGNTEAFF.

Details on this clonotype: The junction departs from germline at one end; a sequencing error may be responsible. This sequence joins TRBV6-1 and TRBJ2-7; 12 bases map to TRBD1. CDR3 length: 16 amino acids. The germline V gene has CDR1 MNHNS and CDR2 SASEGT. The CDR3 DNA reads TGTGCCAGCACTTCAGGGACAGGGGGCAAATATTACGAGCAGTATTTC. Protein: CASTSGTGGKYYEQYF.

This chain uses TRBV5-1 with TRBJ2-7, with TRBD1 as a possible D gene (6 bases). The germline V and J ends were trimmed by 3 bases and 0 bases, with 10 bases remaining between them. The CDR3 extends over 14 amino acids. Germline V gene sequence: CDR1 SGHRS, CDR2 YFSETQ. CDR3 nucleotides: TGCGCCAGCAGCTGGACAGCGAGCTCCTACGAGCAGTACTTC. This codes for CASSWTASSYEQYF.

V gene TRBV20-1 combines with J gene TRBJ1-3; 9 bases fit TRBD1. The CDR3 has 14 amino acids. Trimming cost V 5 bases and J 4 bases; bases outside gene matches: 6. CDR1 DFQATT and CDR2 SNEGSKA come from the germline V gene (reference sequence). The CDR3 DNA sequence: TGCAGTGCTCCCGACAGGGGGAGAGGAAACACCATATATTTT. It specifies CSAPDRGRGNTIYF.

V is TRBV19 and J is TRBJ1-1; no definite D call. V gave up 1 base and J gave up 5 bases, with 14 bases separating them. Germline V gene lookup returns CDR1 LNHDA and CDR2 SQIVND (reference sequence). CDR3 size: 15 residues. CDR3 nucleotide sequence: TGTGCCAGTAGTATAGCCCCGAGGCCGCGGACTGAAGCTTTCTTT. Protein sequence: CASSIAPRPRTEAFF.

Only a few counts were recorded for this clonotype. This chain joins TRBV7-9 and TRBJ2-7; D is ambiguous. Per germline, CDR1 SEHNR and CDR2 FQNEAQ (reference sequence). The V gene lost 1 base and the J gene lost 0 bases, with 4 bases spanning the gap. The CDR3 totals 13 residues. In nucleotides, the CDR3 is TGTGCCAGCAGCTTAGAGTTCTCCTACGAGCAGTACTTC. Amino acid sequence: CASSLEFSYEQYF. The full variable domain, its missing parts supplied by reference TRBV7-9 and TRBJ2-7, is DTGVSQNPRHKITKRGQNVTFRCDPISEHNRLYWYRQTLGQGPEFLTYFQNEAQLEKSRLLSDRFSAERPKGSFSTLEIQRTEQGDSAMYLCASSLEFSYEQYFGPGTRLTVT.

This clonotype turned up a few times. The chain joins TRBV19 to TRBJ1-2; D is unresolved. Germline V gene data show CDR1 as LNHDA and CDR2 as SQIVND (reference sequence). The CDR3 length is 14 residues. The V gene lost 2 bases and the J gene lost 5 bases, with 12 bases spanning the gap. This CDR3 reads CASSISGESYGYTF. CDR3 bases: TGTGCCAGTAGTATAAGTGGGGAATCTTATGGCTACACCTTC.

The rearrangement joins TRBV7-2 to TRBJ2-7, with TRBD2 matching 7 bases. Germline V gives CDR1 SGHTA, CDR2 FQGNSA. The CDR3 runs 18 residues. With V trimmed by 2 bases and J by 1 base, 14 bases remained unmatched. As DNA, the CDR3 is TGTGCCAGCAGCTTATGGGGGGGGGGTAGCTCCTTATCCTACGAGCAGTACTTC. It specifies CASSLWGGGSSLSYEQYF.

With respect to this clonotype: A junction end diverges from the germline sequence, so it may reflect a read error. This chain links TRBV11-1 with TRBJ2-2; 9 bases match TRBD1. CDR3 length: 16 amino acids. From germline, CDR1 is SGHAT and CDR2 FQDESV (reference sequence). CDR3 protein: CASSRNRGPNTGELFF. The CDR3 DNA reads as TGCGCCAGCAGCCGTAACAGGGGGCCGAACACCGGGGAGCTGTTTTTT.

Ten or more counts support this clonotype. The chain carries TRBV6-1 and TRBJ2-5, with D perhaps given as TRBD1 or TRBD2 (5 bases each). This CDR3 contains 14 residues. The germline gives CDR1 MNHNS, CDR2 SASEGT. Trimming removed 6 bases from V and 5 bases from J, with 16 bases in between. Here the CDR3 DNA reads TGTGCCAGCAGAGGGGCCGGGATAAAGGAGACCCAGTACTTC. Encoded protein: CASRGAGIKETQYF.

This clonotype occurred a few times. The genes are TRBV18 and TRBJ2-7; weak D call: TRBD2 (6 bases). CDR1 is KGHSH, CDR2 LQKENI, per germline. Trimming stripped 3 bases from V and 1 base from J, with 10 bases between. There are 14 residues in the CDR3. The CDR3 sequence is CASSPVGGSYEQYF. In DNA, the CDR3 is TGTGCCAGCTCACCGGTGGGGGGATCCTACGAGCAGTACTTC.

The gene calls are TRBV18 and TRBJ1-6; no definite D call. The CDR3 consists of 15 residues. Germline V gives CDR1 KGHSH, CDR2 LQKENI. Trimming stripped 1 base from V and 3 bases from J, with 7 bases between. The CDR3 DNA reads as TGTGCCAGCTCACCACAGGGAATCTATAATTCACCCCTCCACTTT. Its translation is CASSPQGIYNSPLHF.

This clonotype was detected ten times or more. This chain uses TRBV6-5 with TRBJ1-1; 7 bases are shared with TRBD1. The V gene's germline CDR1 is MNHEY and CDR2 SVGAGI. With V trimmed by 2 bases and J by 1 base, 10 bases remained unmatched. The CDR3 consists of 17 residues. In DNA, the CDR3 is TGTGCCAGCAGTTACCTTTGGGTGACAGGGCCGAACACTGAAGCTTTCTTT. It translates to CASSYLWVTGPNTEAFF.

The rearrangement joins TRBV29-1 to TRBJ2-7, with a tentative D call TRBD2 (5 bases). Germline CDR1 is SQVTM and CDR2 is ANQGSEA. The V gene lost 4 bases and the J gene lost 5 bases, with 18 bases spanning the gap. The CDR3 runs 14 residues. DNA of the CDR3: TGCAGCGTTGTCCCGACCAGCGGCGGTAACGAGCAGTACTTC. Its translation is CSVVPTSGGNEQYF.

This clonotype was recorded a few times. The CDR3 DNA follows: TGCGCCAGCAGCTTGGGAGGGGGTGCCACAGATACGCAGTATTTT. It specifies CASSLGGGATDTQYF. The V and J genes are TRBV5-1 and TRBJ2-3, with D possibly matching TRBD1 (6 bases). The V and J ends lost 0 bases and 2 bases respectively, with 10 bases between them. Germline CDR1 reads SGHRS; CDR2 reads YFSETQ. This CDR3 has 15 amino acids.

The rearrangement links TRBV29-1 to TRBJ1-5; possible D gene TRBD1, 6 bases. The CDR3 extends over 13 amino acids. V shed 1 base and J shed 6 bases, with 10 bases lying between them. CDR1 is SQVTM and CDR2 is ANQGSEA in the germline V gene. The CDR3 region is CSVEVGGGQPQHF. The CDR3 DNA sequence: TGCAGCGTTGAAGTGGGAGGGGGTCAGCCCCAGCATTTT.

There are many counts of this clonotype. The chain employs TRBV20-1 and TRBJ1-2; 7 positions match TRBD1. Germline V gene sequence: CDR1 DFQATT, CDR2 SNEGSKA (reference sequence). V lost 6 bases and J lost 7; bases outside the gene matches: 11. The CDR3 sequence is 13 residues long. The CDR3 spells CSAPPRGDRGYTF. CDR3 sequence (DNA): TGCAGTGCCCCACCCAGGGGGGATCGTGGCTACACCTTC.